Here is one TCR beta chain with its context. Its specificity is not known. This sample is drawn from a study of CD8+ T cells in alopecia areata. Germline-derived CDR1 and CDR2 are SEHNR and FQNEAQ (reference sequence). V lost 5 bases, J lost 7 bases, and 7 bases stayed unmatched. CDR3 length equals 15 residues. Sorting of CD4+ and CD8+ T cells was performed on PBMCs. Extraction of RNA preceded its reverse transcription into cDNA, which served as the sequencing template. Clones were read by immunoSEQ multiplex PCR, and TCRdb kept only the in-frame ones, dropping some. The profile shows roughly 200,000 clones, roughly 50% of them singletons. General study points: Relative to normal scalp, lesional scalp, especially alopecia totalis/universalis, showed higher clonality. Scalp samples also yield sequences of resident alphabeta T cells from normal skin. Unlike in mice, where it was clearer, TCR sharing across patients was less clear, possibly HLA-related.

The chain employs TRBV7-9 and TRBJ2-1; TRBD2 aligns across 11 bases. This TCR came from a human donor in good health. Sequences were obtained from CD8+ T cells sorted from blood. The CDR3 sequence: CASSATSGGPNEQFF. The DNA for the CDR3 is TGTGCCAGCAGCGCAACTAGCGGGGGCCCAAATGAGCAGTTCTTC.